The 7 T cell receptor beta chains listed next were all sequenced from one sample in a study of T cells in narcolepsy. Profiling relied on immunoSEQ multiplex PCR, and the TCRdb table lists in-frame clones only, not all of them. The sample has about 33,000 clones; roughly nine tenths are singletons. The specimen sequenced was CD45RA- memory CD4+ T cells from PBMCs. The receptors were gathered from a human donor with narcolepsy.

This clone was counted between two and nine times. This rearrangement joins TRBV5-5 to TRBJ1-1; D remains unclear. The CDR3 length is 13 residues. V lost 2 bases and J 0 bases, leaving 5 bases between the germline ends. Germline V lookup: CDR1 SGHKS, CDR2 YYEKEE (reference sequence). Written as DNA, the CDR3 is TGTGCCAGCAGCTTTACAGTGAACACTGAAGCTTTCTTT. Translating gives CASSFTVNTEAFF.

About this clone itself: Other nucleotide sequences from this sample produce the same CDR3. The rearrangement links TRBV2 to TRBJ1-2; 8 bases align to TRBD1. With 6 bases clipped from V and 4 bases from J, the junction kept 4 bases outside the gene matches. Germline-derived CDR1 and CDR2 are SNHLY and FYNNEI. CDR3 length: 13 residues. The CDR3 DNA sequence: TGTGCCAGCAGCCAGGGGGCCCCCTATGGCTACACCTTC. It yields the protein CASSQGAPYGYTF.

This clone has just one count. The chain links TRBV2 to TRBJ2-3, with a weak D call TRBD1 (6 bases). The CDR3 spans 14 residues. Germline V gene data show CDR1 as SNHLY and CDR2 as FYNNEI. Trimming removed 5 bases at V and 4 bases at J, with 13 bases between. CDR3 residues: CASSPQGRADTQYF. The DNA for the CDR3 is TGTGCCAGCAGTCCCCAGGGGCGGGCAGATACGCAGTATTTT.

CDR3 sequence: CATSDRLTGSYNEQFF. Written as DNA, the CDR3 is TGTGCCACCAGCGACCGCCTGACAGGGTCCTACAATGAGCAGTTCTTC. The chain links TRBV15 to TRBJ2-1; 7 nucleotides agree with TRBD1. Germline V CDR1 and CDR2: LNHNV, YYDKDF (reference sequence). V gave up 5 bases and J gave up 1 base; unmatched junction bases: 8. This CDR3 comprises 16 residues.

Only a few counts were recorded for this clone. The V call is TRBV7-2, the J call TRBJ2-3, with no clear D. Trimming cost V 3 bases and J 0 bases, with 1 base left between them. The CDR3 runs 12 residues. Germline CDR1 and CDR2: SGHTA and FQGNSA. CDR3 region: CASSFSTDTQYF. CDR3 DNA sequence: TGTGCCAGCAGCTTTAGCACAGATACGCAGTATTTT.

The rearrangement uses TRBV7-2 and TRBJ2-5; possible D gene TRBD1, 6 bases. Trimming cost V 5 bases and J 1 base, with 11 bases left between them. Germline CDR1 is SGHTA and CDR2 is FQGNSA. The CDR3 has 14 amino acids. The CDR3 here is CASSINRAQETQYF. The CDR3 nucleotides read TGTGCCAGCAGCATTAACAGGGCCCAAGAGACCCAGTACTTC. Full variable domain (outside the CDR3, taken from reference TRBV7-2 and TRBJ2-5): GAGVSQSPSNKVTEKGKDVELRCDPISGHTALYWYRQSLGQGLEFLIYFQGNSAPDKSGLPSDRFSAERTGGSVSTLTIQRTQQEDSAVYLCASSINRAQETQYFGPGTRLLVL.

This clone was seen only a few times. The J gene is TRBJ1-3, the V gene TRBV11-2; no firm D call. The germline V gene has CDR1 SGHAT and CDR2 FQNNGV. The length of the CDR3 is 15 residues. Trimming shortened V by 5 bases and J by 0 bases, and 11 bases separated the two germline ends. CDR3: CASSRLSSSGNTIYF. The CDR3 region has the DNA TGTGCCAGCAGCCGCCTCTCGAGCTCTGGAAACACCATATATTTT. Based on the CDR3 plus reference TRBV11-2 and TRBJ1-3, the full variable domain is EAGVAQSPRYKIIEKRQSVAFWCNPISGHATLYWYQQILGQGPKLLIQFQNNGVVDDSQLPKDRFSAERLKGVDSTLKIQPAKLEDSAVYLCASSRLSSSGNTIYFGEGSWLTVV.